This is a list of T cell receptor beta chains from one sample in a study of shared clonotypes between healthy human individuals. The data were produced by immunoSEQ multiplex PCR, yet TCRdb's version contains in-frame clones alone and is incomplete. Of some 2,100,000 clones in the sample, 93% were seen once. The sample comprised naive CD8+ T cells from PBMCs. The receptors originated from a man between 18 and 29 years old in good health. Some clones in this sample may be carry-over from other donors' samples. Both conserved end residues are part of each CDR3.

CDR3aa | j_gene | v_gene
CASSLALGQGFRYGYTF | TRBJ1-2 | TRBV5-6
CASSKMVHNEQFF | TRBJ2-1 | TRBV6-1
CASSGSGRASDEQYF | TRBJ2-7 | TRBV9
CASSERGIRNQPQHF | TRBJ1-5 | TRBV2
CASSLGEGYTEAFF | TRBJ1-1 | TRBV5-1
CASSIGASGSSGDEQFF | TRBJ2-1 | TRBV19
CASSFLIPDTQYF | TRBJ2-3 | TRBV27
CASSPVRAGYEQYF | TRBJ2-7 | TRBV7-9
CASSLEGRDTEAFF | TRBJ1-1 | TRBV7-9
CASSPNPADPQYF | TRBJ2-7 | TRBV11-2
CASPDYGYTF | TRBJ1-2 | TRBV7-9
CASQGGRNQPQHF | TRBJ1-5 | TRBV6-5
CASSLTPLRTANTGELFF | TRBJ2-2 | TRBV11-2
CASTSPGLAGGGEQYF | TRBJ2-7 | TRBV28
CSVVDGAGDPYEQYF | TRBJ2-7 | TRBV29-1
CASSSTPGLADQETQYF | TRBJ2-5 | TRBV10-2
CASSWQSGAKNIQYF | TRBJ2-4 | TRBV28
CASRFLAGASYEQYF | TRBJ2-7 | TRBV28
CATSRTIQGPTNTEAFF | TRBJ1-1 | TRBV15
CASSASGVILDGYTF | TRBJ1-2 | TRBV9
CASSLAPGLPLGDTQYF | TRBJ2-3 | TRBV11-2
CASKGSWNQPQHF | TRBJ1-5 | TRBV7-8
CASSRGRDRDTGELFF | TRBJ2-2 | TRBV27
CASSPPWTLNTGELFF | TRBJ2-2 | TRBV7-2
CASSWRPGDGNTIYF | TRBJ1-3 | TRBV5-1
CASSLVRGVVSEAFF | TRBJ1-1 | TRBV7-3
CARTTRRSGTVGKTQYF | TRBJ2-5 | TRBV2
CASSLSVGEQETQYF | TRBJ2-5 | TRBV7-3
CANVQGADEKLFF | TRBJ1-4 | TRBV6-5
CASSVAYRGGYEQYF | TRBJ2-7 | TRBV11-2
CASGLGGGLVDTQYF | TRBJ2-3 | TRBV27
CASSENRSSYF | TRBJ2-7 | TRBV10-1
CASSWGLNEQFF | TRBJ2-1 | TRBV28
CASSEKGLAGVDYEQYF | TRBJ2-7 | TRBV6-1
CASSASGRAGSGELFF | TRBJ2-2 | TRBV7-3
CASSESFNRGSLEAFF | TRBJ1-1 | TRBV10-1
CASSLGWESNEQYF | TRBJ2-7 | TRBV7-9
CASMPGQGHTQYF | TRBJ2-5 | TRBV27
CASSYSGGGYGYTF | TRBJ1-2 | TRBV6-6
CASSYSSGIRNEQFF | TRBJ2-1 | TRBV6-5
CASSPEGVAYNEQFF | TRBJ2-1 | TRBV7-2
CASSLDLRLAGVGTGELFF | TRBJ2-2 | TRBV5-1
CASSEGGDYTQYF | TRBJ2-3 | TRBV10-1
CASSLFTGGEGDYTF | TRBJ1-2 | TRBV27
CAISEPGQGWSEQYF | TRBJ2-7 | TRBV10-3
CASSEGTFSSYEQYF | TRBJ2-7 | TRBV6-1
CASSLEGLAVPSYEQYF | TRBJ2-7 | TRBV7-2
CASSPKGARRSDTQYF | TRBJ2-3 | TRBV28
CASSFSRGQVGYTF | TRBJ1-2 | TRBV28
CASSISAAGGLYEQYF | TRBJ2-7 | TRBV19
CASSKKGLYNEQFF | TRBJ2-1 | TRBV7-8
CASSKTSGGIYEQYF | TRBJ2-7 | TRBV6-7
CASSFQMGLAGEGNEQFF | TRBJ2-1 | TRBV27
CASSLGAVGTDTQYF | TRBJ2-3 | TRBV7-8
CATRGQGEKLFF | TRBJ1-4 | TRBV15
CASSYNSGRVTYEQYF | TRBJ2-7 | TRBV6-5
CASSDHWGDNEQFF | TRBJ2-1 | TRBV9
CSVDKGGGPDTEAFF | TRBJ1-1 | TRBV29-1
CASSEVKTDYEQYF | TRBJ2-7 | TRBV6-1